A single sample gave rise to the 6 T cell receptor beta chains below, sequenced in a study of early T cells in non-severe SARS-CoV-2 infection. TCRdb passed the 5' RACE reads through MiXCR, listing each CDR3 protein once. The sample holds some 35,000 distinct CDR3 sequences, around 4% seen once. The sample was whole blood. Every receptor here comes from an adult who was a healthcare worker with PCR-confirmed SARS-CoV-2 infection or an uninfected control (not recorded which).

This clonotype was seen at least ten times. V and J are TRBV6-6 and TRBJ2-7; no clear D. Trimming pared 7 bases from V and 0 bases from J, leaving 16 bases between. The CDR3 is made up of 15 amino acids. The V gene's germline CDR1 is MNHNY and CDR2 SVGAGI (reference sequence). The CDR3 DNA follows: TGTGCCAGCATGCCCGGTTGGAGTCGCTCCTACGAGCAGTACGTC. Translated: CASMPGWSRSYEQYV.

This clonotype was seen many times. The CDR3 region has the DNA TGTGCCAGCAGCTTAGAGATACAGGGCTATGGCTACACCTTC. Its protein product is CASSLEIQGYGYTF. The chain uses TRBV7-2 and TRBJ1-2; D is perhaps TRBD1 (6 bases). The CDR3 totals 14 residues. Trimming removed 1 base from V and 4 bases from J, with 10 bases in between. Germline V lookup: CDR1 SGHTA, CDR2 FQGNSA. Full variable domain (missing parts from reference TRBV7-2 and TRBJ1-2): GAGVSQSPSNKVTEKGKDVELRCDPISGHTALYWYRQSLGQGLEFLIYFQGNSAPDKSGLPSDRFSAERTGGSVSTLTIQRTQQEDSAVYLCASSLEIQGYGYTFGSGTRLTVV.

Many counts were recorded for this clonotype. The chain has TRBV13 and TRBJ2-2; 9 positions agree with TRBD1. V dropped 2 bases and J dropped 4; count of bases not matched to a gene: 5. CDR1 PRHDT and CDR2 FYEKMQ come from the germline V gene (reference sequence). The CDR3 totals 16 residues. The DNA for the CDR3 is TGTGCCAGCAGCTTACCAGGACAGGGGAGCACCGGGGAGCTGTTTTTT. The encoded protein is CASSLPGQGSTGELFF.

The chain's CDR3 is CASSLMGGSLDTQYF. Here the CDR3 DNA reads TGTGCCAGCAGCTTAATGGGCGGGAGTTTGGATACGCAGTATTTT. The chain carries TRBV7-8 and TRBJ2-3; the match to TRBD2 covers 7 bases. This CDR3 is 15 amino acids long. Germline V gives CDR1 SGHVS, CDR2 FQNEAQ. The V gene end was trimmed by 2 bases and the J gene end by 6 bases; junction bases not matched to a gene: 8.

This clonotype was detected many times. The rearrangement joins TRBV7-6 to TRBJ2-1; D gene unclear. Germline V gene data show CDR1 as SGHVS and CDR2 as FNYEAQ. V was pared by 1 base and J by 4 bases, with 5 bases between. CDR3 length: 13 residues. The CDR3 DNA is TGTGCCAGCAGCTTAGTTGAGTACAATGAGCAGTTCTTC. Amino acid sequence: CASSLVEYNEQFF.

This clonotype showed up many times. The chain recombines TRBV6-1 with TRBJ2-3; the D is unclear. The V gene lost 1 base and the J gene lost 3 bases, with 5 bases spanning the gap. The germline gives CDR1 MNHNS, CDR2 SASEGT. The length of the CDR3 is 13 residues. CDR3 sequence reads: CASSEVWTDTQYF. Written as DNA, the CDR3 is TGTGCCAGCAGTGAAGTTTGGACAGATACGCAGTATTTT.